A single T cell receptor beta chain is shown here with its context. In the source study's methods: Amplifying reference gene primers gave estimates of nucleated cell counts. Produced via immunoSEQ multiplex PCR; TCRdb's table is partial and in-frame only. Clonal size and the V and J genes are those of that table, whereas D and trimming came from the DNA. The table has roughly 390,000 clones, 87% seen once; the top ten hold about 10%. The data originate from a study of blood T cell repertoires in COVID-19. Study-level background: Sites in the United States, Italy and Spain provided acute and convalescent COVID-19 samples. Sources were T cells, B-cell-depleted T cells, or PBMCs; the material itself was cDNA or gDNA.

Followed longitudinally, the Seattle patients had been enrolled during active infection. The ends were cut back, 10 bases at V and 8 bases at J, with 18 bases in the middle. This CDR3 is 12 amino acids long. Germline lookup yields CDR1 MDHEN and CDR2 SYDVKM. V is TRBV28 and J is TRBJ2-7; D perhaps matches TRBD2 (6 bases). The receptor's source is a woman aged 25 to 39 with COVID-19, enrolled during active disease. What was sequenced was peripheral blood. CDR3 in amino acids: CATGGGRGKQYF. CDR3 bases: TGTGCCACCGGGGGTGGTCGGGGTAAGCAGTACTTC.